The clone carrying this T cell receptor beta chain was picked up many times. What it binds is unknown. A TCRbeta library incorporating unique molecular identifiers was prepared. TCRdb used MiXCR to reprocess the PCR reads, holding one entry per CDR3 protein. The table lists about 200,000 distinct CDR3 sequences, about 6.6% of them singletons. The data were obtained in a study of T-cell reconstitution after alpha-beta-depleted transplantation in children. The V end was cut by 0 bases, the J end by 0 bases, with 4 bases between. The CDR3 extends over 13 amino acids. Germline V lookup: CDR1 SQVTM, CDR2 ANQGSEA. Study-wide results and caveats: Several hundred expanded graft clones reportedly supplied alpha-beta T cells about two months after transplant. Several patients had high TCRbeta diversity at day 60; it came from surviving recipient T cells and thymic progenitors. Newly made T cells mostly supplied T-cell counts and diversity one year after transplant.

The source is a boy aged 2 to 10 with acute lymphoblastic leukemia, due to receive a stem cell transplant. The chain recombines TRBV29-1 with TRBJ2-3; D gene uncertain. The sequencing here drew on PBMCs, taken before TCRalphabeta/CD19-depleted stem cell transplant. The CDR3 spells CSVEEISTDTQYF. The CDR3 nucleotides read TGCAGCGTTGAAGAGATTAGCACAGATACGCAGTATTTT.